This is a list of T cell receptor beta chains from one sample in a study of blood T cell repertoires in COVID-19. Profiling relied on immunoSEQ multiplex PCR, and the TCRdb table lists in-frame clones only, not all of them. The sample shows around 100,000 clones, roughly 80% of them seen only once. What was sequenced was peripheral blood. These receptor sequences come from a woman aged 65 to 85 with acute or convalescent COVID-19. Each CDR3 is given with its conserved first and last residue. Each record gives: clone size, D gene, V gene, J gene, CDR3 DNA, CDR3 protein. The D gene is left open where the match is weak. The size of a clone is reported for some rows only, either as once, few or many, or as a class for expanded clones.

few	.	TRBV19	TRBJ1-2	TGTGCCAGTTTTGGGGAGGATGGCTACACCTTC	CASFGEDGYTF
.	.	TRBV14	TRBJ2-5	TGTGCCAGCAGCCAATCAATACATGTAAACTTC	CASSQSIHVNF
.	.	TRBV21-1	TRBJ1-5	TGTGCCAGCCCAGAGGGGACTTATAGCAATCAGCCCCAGCATTTT	CASPEGTYSNQPQHF
few	.	TRBV6-4	TRBJ1-2	TGTGCCAGCAGTGACGGCAACCGGGGAAAGAACTATGGCTACACCTTC	CASSDGNRGKNYGYTF
once	TRBD1	TRBV5-1	TRBJ1-2	TGCGCCAGCAGCATCGAGGGGACAGGGCGGAACTATGGCTACACCTTC	CASSIEGTGRNYGYTF
.	.	TRBV7-2	TRBJ2-1	TGTGCCAGCAGCCAATGGACAGCCACCTACAATGAGCAGTTCTTC	CASSQWTATYNEQFF
.	.	TRBV11-2	TRBJ2-3	TGTGCCAGCAGCTTGGACAAGATAAGACCGACAGATACGCAGTATTTT	CASSLDKIRPTDTQYF
.	TRBD1	TRBV6-1	TRBJ1-1	TGTGCCAGCAGTAAAGGGCAGGGGGCGGGTAACACTGAAGCTTTCTTT	CASSKGQGAGNTEAFF
once	TRBD2	TRBV6-2/TRBV6-3	TRBJ2-1	TGTGCCAGCAGTTTTGCAGGGTCAGCGGGGGATCGTAGGGATGAGCAGTTCTTC	CASSFAGSAGDRRDEQFF
.	.	TRBV19	TRBJ2-5	TGTGCCAGTAGTATAGATCAGAAGACCCAGTACTTC	CASSIDQKTQYF
.	.	TRBV19	TRBJ1-2	TGTGCCAGTACCACTACCAGGGGCTCTAACTATGGCTACACCTTC	CASTTTRGSNYGYTF
.	.	TRBV12-5	TRBJ2-5	TGTGCTAGTGGCCCCCAGGACACACTGCAAGAGACCCAGTACTTC	CASGPQDTLQETQYF
.	.	TRBV3-1/TRBV3-2	TRBJ1-3	TGTGCCAGCAGCCAAGATCTAGAGAACACCATATATTTT	CASSQDLENTIYF
few	.	TRBV28	TRBJ1-1	TGTGCCAGCAGAGCCAGGTACGAAGCTTTCTTT	CASRARYEAFF